This T cell receptor beta chain is drawn from a study of blood T cell repertoires in COVID-19. Study context: Material from acute and convalescent COVID-19 was sourced from the United States, Italy and Spain. T cells, B-cell-depleted T cells, or PBMCs supplied cDNA or gDNA.

In the original workflow: Researchers report that nucleated cell counts were estimated from reference gene primer amplification. Data came from immunoSEQ multiplex PCR; TCRdb stores just in-frame clones and leaves some out. The DNA was the basis for D and trimming; V, J and clone size are from that table. The table shows around 320,000 clones, with 75% to 85% occurring only once. The V gene end was trimmed by 5 bases and the J gene end by 5 bases; junction bases not matched to a gene: 10. This CDR3 contains 15 residues. Germline loops: CDR1 KGHSH, CDR2 LQKENI. V and J are TRBV18 and TRBJ1-1; 8 bases map to TRBD1. Sequenced: peripheral blood. The receptor was derived from a human donor in a cohort sampled during active COVID-19. This CDR3 reads CASSVTGDLRTEAFF. The CDR3 bases are TGTGCCAGCTCAGTGACAGGGGACTTAAGGACTGAAGCTTTCTTT.